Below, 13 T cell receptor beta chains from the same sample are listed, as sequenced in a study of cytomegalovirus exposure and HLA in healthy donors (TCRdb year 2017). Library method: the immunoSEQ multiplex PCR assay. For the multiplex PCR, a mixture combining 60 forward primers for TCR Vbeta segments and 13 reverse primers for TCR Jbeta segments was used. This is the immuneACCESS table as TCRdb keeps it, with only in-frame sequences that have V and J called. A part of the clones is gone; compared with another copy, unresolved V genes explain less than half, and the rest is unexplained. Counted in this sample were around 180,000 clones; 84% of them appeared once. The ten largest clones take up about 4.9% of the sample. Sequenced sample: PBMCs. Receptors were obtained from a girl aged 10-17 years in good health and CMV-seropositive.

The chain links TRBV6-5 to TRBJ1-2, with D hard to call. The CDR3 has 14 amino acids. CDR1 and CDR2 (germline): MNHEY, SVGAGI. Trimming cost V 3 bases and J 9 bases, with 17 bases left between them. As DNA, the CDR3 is TGTGCCAGCAGTTATTCGACGGGGTTAGGTAGCTACACCTTC. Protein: CASSYSTGLGSYTF.

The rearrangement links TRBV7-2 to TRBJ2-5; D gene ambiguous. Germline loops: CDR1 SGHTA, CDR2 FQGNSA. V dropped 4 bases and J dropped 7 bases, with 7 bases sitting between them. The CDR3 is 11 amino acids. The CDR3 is CASSSPRTQYF. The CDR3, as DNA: TGTGCCAGCAGCTCCCCTAGGACCCAGTACTTC.

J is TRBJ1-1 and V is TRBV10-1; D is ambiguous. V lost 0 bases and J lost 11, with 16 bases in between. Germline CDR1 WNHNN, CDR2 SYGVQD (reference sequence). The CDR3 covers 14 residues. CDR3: CASSESWREEAAFF. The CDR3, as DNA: TGCGCCAGCAGTGAGTCCTGGAGGGAGGAGGCGGCTTTCTTT.

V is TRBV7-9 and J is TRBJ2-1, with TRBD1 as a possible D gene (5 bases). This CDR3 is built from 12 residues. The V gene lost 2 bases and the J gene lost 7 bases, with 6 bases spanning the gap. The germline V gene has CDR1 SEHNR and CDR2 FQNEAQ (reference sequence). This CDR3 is CASSLQGNEQFF. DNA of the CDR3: TGTGCCAGCAGCTTACAGGGTAATGAGCAGTTCTTC.

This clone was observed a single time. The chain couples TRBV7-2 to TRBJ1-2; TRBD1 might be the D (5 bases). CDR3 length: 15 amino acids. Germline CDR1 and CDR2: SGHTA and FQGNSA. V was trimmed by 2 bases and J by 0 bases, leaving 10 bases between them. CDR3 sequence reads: CASSLSGLANYGYTF. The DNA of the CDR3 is TGTGCCAGCAGCTTATCAGGGCTAGCTAACTATGGCTACACCTTC.

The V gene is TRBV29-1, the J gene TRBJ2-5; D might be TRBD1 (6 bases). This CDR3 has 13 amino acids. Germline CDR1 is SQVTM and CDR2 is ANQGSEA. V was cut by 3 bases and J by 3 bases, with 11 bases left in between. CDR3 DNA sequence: TGCAGCGTTGACCAGGGGATGAAAGAGACCCAGTACTTC. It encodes CSVDQGMKETQYF.

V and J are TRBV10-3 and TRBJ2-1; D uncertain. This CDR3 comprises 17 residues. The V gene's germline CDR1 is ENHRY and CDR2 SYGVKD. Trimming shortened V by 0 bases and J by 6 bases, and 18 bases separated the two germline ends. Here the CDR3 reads CAISESDGSKPINEQFF. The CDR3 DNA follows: TGTGCCATCAGTGAGTCAGACGGGTCCAAACCTATCAATGAGCAGTTCTTC.

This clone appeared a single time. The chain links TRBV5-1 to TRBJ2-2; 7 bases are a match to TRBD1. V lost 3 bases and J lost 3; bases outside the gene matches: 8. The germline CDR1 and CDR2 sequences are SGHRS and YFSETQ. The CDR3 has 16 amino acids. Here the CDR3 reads CASSSRQGDDTGELFF. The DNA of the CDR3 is TGCGCCAGCAGCTCCCGTCAGGGGGACGACACCGGGGAGCTGTTTTTT.

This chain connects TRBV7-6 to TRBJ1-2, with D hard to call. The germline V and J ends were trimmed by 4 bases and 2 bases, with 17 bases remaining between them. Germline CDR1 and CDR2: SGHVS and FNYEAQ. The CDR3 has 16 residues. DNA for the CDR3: TGTGCCAGCAGCTCGGTTCCGGGAACCTCGAACTATGGCTACACCTTC. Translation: CASSSVPGTSNYGYTF.

The CDR3 spells CASSLRQGLLNNYGYTF. In DNA, the CDR3 is TGTGCCAGCAGTCTCAGACAGGGGTTGTTGAACAACTATGGCTACACCTTC. The chain recombines TRBV28 with TRBJ1-2; 8 bases are shared with TRBD1. The germline V gene encodes CDR1 MDHEN and CDR2 SYDVKM. The junction had 13 bases not matched to a gene; V was cut back by 5 bases and J by 2 bases. The CDR3 runs to 17 residues.

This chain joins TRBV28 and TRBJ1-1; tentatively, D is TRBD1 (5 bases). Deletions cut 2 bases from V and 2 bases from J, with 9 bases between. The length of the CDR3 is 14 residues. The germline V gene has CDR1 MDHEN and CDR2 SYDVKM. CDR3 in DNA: TGTGCCAGCAGTTTAGGGGCGGATAACACTGAAGCTTTCTTT. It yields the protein CASSLGADNTEAFF.

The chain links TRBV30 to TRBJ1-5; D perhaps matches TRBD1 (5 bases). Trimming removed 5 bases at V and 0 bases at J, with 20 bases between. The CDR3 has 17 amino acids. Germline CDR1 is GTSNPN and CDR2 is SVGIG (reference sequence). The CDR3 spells CAWDPNRITGSNQPQHF. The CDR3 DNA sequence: TGTGCCTGGGACCCGAATAGAATTACAGGTAGCAATCAGCCCCAGCATTTT.

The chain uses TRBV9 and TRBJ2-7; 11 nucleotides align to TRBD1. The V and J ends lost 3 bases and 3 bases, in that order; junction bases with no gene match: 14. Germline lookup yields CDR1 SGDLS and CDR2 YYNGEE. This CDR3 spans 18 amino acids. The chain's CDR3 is CASSANPTGQGAIYEQYF. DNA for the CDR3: TGTGCCAGCAGCGCCAATCCCACTGGACAGGGGGCAATCTACGAGCAGTACTTC. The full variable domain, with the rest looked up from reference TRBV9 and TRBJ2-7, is DSGVTQTPKHLITATGQRVTLRCSPRSGDLSVYWYQQSLDQGLQFLIQYYNGEERAKGNILERFSAQQFPDLHSELNLSSLELGDSALYFCASSANPTGQGAIYEQYFGPGTRLTVT.